The present entry profiles one TCR beta chain with its context. Its antigen is undetermined. This record belongs to a study of radiotherapy plus CTLA-4 blockade in lung cancer. The CDR3 is made up of 17 amino acids. The germline gives CDR1 ENHRY, CDR2 SYGVKD. Trimming removed 6 bases from V and 8 bases from J; junction bases left unmatched: 13. Findings of the study overall: Peripheral blood showed expansion of tumor-derived TCR clones after radiotherapy and ipilimumab.

Profiling relied on immunoSEQ multiplex PCR, and the TCRdb table lists in-frame clones only, not all of them. Of about 36,000 clones listed, roughly 85% are singletons. Focal radiation plus CTLA-4 blockade with ipilimumab was administered to patients who had chemo-refractory metastatic non-small-cell lung cancer. Here the sequenced sample was peripheral blood, taken from a patient treated with radiotherapy plus ipilimumab. This receptor was obtained from a human donor with non-small cell lung cancer who had stable disease on radiotherapy plus ipilimumab. The V and J genes are TRBV10-3 and TRBJ2-1, with 13 bases aligning to TRBD2. CDR3 residues: CAIRDPGLAGTRHEQFF. In DNA, the CDR3 is TGTGCCATCAGGGACCCGGGACTAGCGGGAACCCGCCATGAGCAGTTCTTC.